The entry that follows covers one T cell receptor beta chain sequence. Germline CDR1 LNHNV, CDR2 YYDKDF (reference sequence). This CDR3 contains 13 residues. The germline V and J ends were trimmed by 0 bases and 4 bases, with 4 bases remaining between them. The data were obtained in a study of T cell changes during pregnancy in multiple sclerosis. TCRdb's copy holds only in-frame clones and misses some; the assay was immunoSEQ multiplex PCR. Among roughly 72,000 clones, around nine tenths were seen once, and the ten largest hold around 0.2%. The sample consisted of CD4+ T cells from peripheral blood mononuclear cells, taken before pregnancy. This clonotype was sampled from a female donor with multiple sclerosis, enrolled in a pregnancy study. The chain combines TRBV15 with TRBJ1-5; D uncertain. In DNA, the CDR3 is TGTGCCACCAGCAGAGATCCGAATCAGCCCCAGCATTTT. As protein: CATSRDPNQPQHF. The complete variable domain, with remaining parts taken from reference TRBV15 and TRBJ1-5, reads DAMVIQNPRYQVTQFGKPVTLSCSQTLNHNVMYWYQQKSSQAPKLLFHYYDKDFNNEADTPDNFQSRRPNTSFCFLDIRSPGLGDTAMYLCATSRDPNQPQHFGDGTRLSIL.